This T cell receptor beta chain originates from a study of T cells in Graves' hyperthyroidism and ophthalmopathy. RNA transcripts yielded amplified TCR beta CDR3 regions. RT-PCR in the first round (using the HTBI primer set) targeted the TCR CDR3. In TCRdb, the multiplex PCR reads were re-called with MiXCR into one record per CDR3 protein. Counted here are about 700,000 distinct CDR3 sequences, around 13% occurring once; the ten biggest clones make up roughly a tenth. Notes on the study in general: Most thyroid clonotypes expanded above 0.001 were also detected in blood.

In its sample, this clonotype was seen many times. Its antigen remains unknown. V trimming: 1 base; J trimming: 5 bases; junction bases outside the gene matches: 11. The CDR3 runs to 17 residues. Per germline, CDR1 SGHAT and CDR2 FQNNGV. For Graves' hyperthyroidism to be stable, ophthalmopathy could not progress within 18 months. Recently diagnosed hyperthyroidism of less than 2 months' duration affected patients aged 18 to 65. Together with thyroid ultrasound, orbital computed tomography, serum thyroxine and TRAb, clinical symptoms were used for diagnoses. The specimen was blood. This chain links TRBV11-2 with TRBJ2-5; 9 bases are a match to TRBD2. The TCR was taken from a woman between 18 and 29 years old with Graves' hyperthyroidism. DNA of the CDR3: TGTGCCAGCAGCTTAGTAAGAGCGGGAGGCTTCCGGGAGACCCAGTACTTC. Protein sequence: CASSLVRAGGFRETQYF. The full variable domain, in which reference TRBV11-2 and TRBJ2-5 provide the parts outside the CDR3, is EAGVAQSPRYKIIEKRQSVAFWCNPISGHATLYWYQQILGQGPKLLIQFQNNGVVDDSQLPKDRFSAERLKGVDSTLKIQPAKLEDSAVYLCASSLVRAGGFRETQYFGPGTRLLVL.